These 19 T cell receptor beta chains were all obtained from the same sample, sequenced in a study of CD8 T cells in ankylosing spondylitis. The study's findings and limits: A TCR beta motif made of 7 to 9 highly homologous variants seemed typical of ankylosing spondylitis blood.

TCRdb used MiXCR to reprocess the 5' RACE reads, holding one entry per CDR3 protein. The table includes more than 500,000 distinct CDR3 sequences, about 5% detected once. Antigen specificity for these receptors is unknown. Sample: blood, either unsorted or a sorted T cell fraction (not recorded which). The receptor source for this set is a male donor with ankylosing spondylitis.

This clonotype was seen repeatedly, ten times or more. The chain uses TRBV15 and TRBJ2-3, with D unresolved. The CDR3 length is 15 residues. Germline assignment: CDR1 LNHNV and CDR2 YYDKDF (reference sequence). Trimming pared 2 bases from V and 5 bases from J, leaving 14 bases between. CDR3 bases: TGTGCCACCAGCAGATCCCGGACCTCCGTAGATACGCAGTATTTT. This encodes CATSRSRTSVDTQYF.

This clonotype was counted at least ten times. V and J are TRBV20-1 and TRBJ2-1; TRBD2 matches at 13 bases. Germline values: CDR1 DFQATT, CDR2 SNEGSKA (reference sequence). CDR3 length equals 15 residues. Trimming at V came to 6 bases and at J to 6 bases, leaving 8 bases not matched to a gene. CDR3 nucleotides: TGCAGTGCAAAACTAGCGGGAGGGCCCGGCAATGAGCAGTTCTTC. This sequence encodes CSAKLAGGPGNEQFF.

This clonotype was picked up many times. Here the CDR3 DNA reads TGTGCCAGCAGTTCCCCGACAGGAATGAACACTGAAGCTTTCTTT. As protein: CASSSPTGMNTEAFF. This sequence joins TRBV12-3 or TRBV12-4 and TRBJ1-1; D may be TRBD1 (6 bases). CDR3 length: 15 amino acids. Trimming shortened V by 4 bases and J by 0 bases, and 12 bases separated the two germline ends.

This clonotype has at least ten counts. The V gene is TRBV19, the J gene TRBJ2-1; D not certain. Per the germline V gene, CDR1 is LNHDA and CDR2 is SQIVND (reference sequence). Trimming left V 2 bases short and J 9 bases short, with 14 bases between. The CDR3 totals 14 residues. CDR3 nucleotides: TGTGCCAGTAGTATATCACCCTTAGCCATTGAGCAGTTCTTC. Translation gives CASSISPLAIEQFF.

This clonotype was picked up a small number of times. CDR3 region: CASSRDRRSSYEQYF. Here the CDR3 DNA reads TGTGCCAGCAGCAGGGACAGGCGAAGCTCCTACGAGCAGTACTTC. The rearrangement joins TRBV7-9 to TRBJ2-7, with TRBD1 matching over 8 bases. This CDR3 has 15 residues. The germline V gene has CDR1 SEHNR and CDR2 FQNEAQ (reference sequence). The V gene end was trimmed by 5 bases and the J gene end by 0 bases; junction bases not matched to a gene: 6.

This clonotype came up many times. The DNA for the CDR3 is TGTGCCAGCAGTCCTCAGGGGGCGAATCAGCCCCAGCATTTT. Protein sequence: CASSPQGANQPQHF. The rearrangement links TRBV12-3 or TRBV12-4 to TRBJ1-5, with TRBD1 identical over 8 bases. The V gene end was trimmed by 5 bases and the J gene end by 4 bases; junction bases not matched to a gene: 4. This CDR3 is built from 14 residues.

In this sample, this clonotype turned up many times. The rearrangement joins TRBV20-1 to TRBJ2-5, with 9 nucleotides matching TRBD1. J gave up 7 bases and V 6 bases, and 6 bases lay outside the gene matches. The CDR3 is made up of 12 amino acids. Germline V lookup: CDR1 DFQATT, CDR2 SNEGSKA (reference sequence). The CDR3 nucleotides read TGCAGTGCCACAGGGGGCTGGGGGACCCAGTACTTC. Protein: CSATGGWGTQYF.

This clonotype was detected many times. The chain carries TRBV7-8 and TRBJ1-5; 11 nucleotides agree with TRBD1. Germline CDR1 is SGHVS and CDR2 is FQNEAQ. This CDR3 region has 17 residues. V was pared by 5 bases and J by 4 bases, with 10 bases of the junction left unmatched. The CDR3: CASSIGQGAIGNQPQHF. The CDR3, as DNA: TGTGCCAGCAGCATTGGACAGGGGGCAATTGGTAATCAGCCCCAGCATTTT.

This clonotype was recorded many times. This chain uses TRBV7-2 with TRBJ1-2, with TRBD1 matching 10 bases. The J segment lost 13 bases and the V segment lost 3 bases, leaving 11 bases of the junction unmatched. Germline CDR1 and CDR2: SGHTA and FQGNSA. The CDR3 loop spans 14 amino acids. The chain's CDR3 is CASSFRGQGVGLTF. The CDR3, as DNA: TGTGCCAGCAGCTTCCGTGGACAGGGGGTCGGACTCACCTTC.

This clonotype showed up just a few times. The chain uses TRBV12-3 or TRBV12-4 and TRBJ2-6; 7 positions agree with TRBD2. V lost 11 bases to trimming and J lost 1 base; unmatched junction nucleotides: 2. The CDR3 is 13 residues long. Here the CDR3 reads CAGGVSGANVLTF. The CDR3 DNA sequence: TGTGCCGGGGGGGTGTCTGGGGCCAACGTCCTGACTTTC.

This clonotype was seen ten or more times. J is TRBJ1-1 and V is TRBV7-2; D not certain. The CDR3 is 15 residues long. Germline lookup yields CDR1 SGHTA and CDR2 FQGNSA. The V end lost 0 bases, the J end lost 2 bases, and 10 bases lay between the germline ends. CDR3 DNA: TGTGCCAGCAGCTTAGCTCAACACTTAAACACTGAAGCTTTCTTT. It is translated as CASSLAQHLNTEAFF.

The CDR3 loop reads CASSFGLAGNEETQYF. Here the CDR3 DNA reads TGCGCCAGCAGCTTTGGACTAGCGGGGAATGAAGAGACCCAGTACTTC. The chain is built from TRBV5-1 and TRBJ2-5, with 12 positions matching TRBD2. This CDR3 has 16 residues. Trimming took 2 bases from V and 3 from J; bases not matched to a gene: 5. Germline values: CDR1 SGHRS, CDR2 YFSETQ.

The table lists this clonotype with many counts. The chain carries TRBV7-9 and TRBJ1-2; D unresolved. Trimming cost V 0 bases and J 8 bases, with 13 bases left between them. CDR1 is SEHNR, CDR2 FQNEAQ, per germline (reference sequence). The CDR3 length is 14 residues. CDR3 region: CASSLARGLLGYTF. The CDR3 DNA is TGTGCCAGCAGCTTAGCGCGGGGATTATTAGGCTACACCTTC.

This clonotype was counted many times. The chain combines TRBV5-1 with TRBJ2-7; D possibly corresponds to TRBD2 (6 bases). From germline, CDR1 is SGHRS and CDR2 YFSETQ. CDR3 size: 12 residues. Trimming stripped 7 bases from V and 7 bases from J, with 15 bases between. CDR3 coding DNA: TGCGCCAGCCGTGCGGGTGCGGGGGAGCAGTACTTC. This sequence encodes CASRAGAGEQYF.

The chain recombines TRBV14 with TRBJ2-2; D is unclear. CDR1 and CDR2 from the germline V gene are SGHDN and FVKESK. CDR3 length: 14 residues. V was cut by 8 bases and J by 4 bases, with 14 bases left in between. Written as DNA, the CDR3 is TGTGCCAGCGGGATTGGGGTTTCCACCGGGGAGCTGTTTTTT. Translation gives CASGIGVSTGELFF.

This clonotype was recorded at least ten times. The V and J genes are TRBV29-1 and TRBJ2-3; no definite D call. Germline values: CDR1 SQVTM, CDR2 ANQGSEA. The CDR3 spans 13 residues. Between the trimmed V and J ends, which lost 6 bases and 6 bases, there was a span of 16 bases. CDR3 region: CSVATRAADTQYF. Written as DNA, the CDR3 is TGCAGCGTAGCGACAAGGGCAGCTGATACGCAGTATTTT.

This clonotype was seen many times. The chain links TRBV12-3 or TRBV12-4 to TRBJ1-2; D ambiguous. CDR3 length: 14 residues. Trimming took off 6 bases at V and 8 bases at J, with 19 bases between the two ends. The CDR3: CASRQRRAEEGYTF. CDR3 coding DNA: TGTGCCAGCAGACAGCGGAGGGCCGAAGAAGGCTACACCTTC.

This rearrangement joins TRBV7-6 to TRBJ2-1, with 9 bases identical to TRBD1. CDR3 length: 17 residues. Germline CDR1 and CDR2: SGHVS and FNYEAQ. V trimming: 5 bases; J trimming: 3 bases; junction bases outside the gene matches: 11. The CDR3 DNA reads TGTGCCAGCAGCCCAAGGCGGACAGGGGTTTTCTACAATGAGCAGTTCTTC. Its protein is CASSPRRTGVFYNEQFF.

This clonotype appeared a few times. The chain recombines TRBV6-2 or TRBV6-3 with TRBJ2-1; D remains ambiguous. Deletions cut 4 bases from V and 4 bases from J, with 14 bases between. The CDR3 is 15 residues long. The V gene's germline CDR1 is MNHEY and CDR2 SVGEGT. CDR3 DNA: TGTGCCAGCAGTTCGGTAGGGTCTCCTTACAATGAGCAGTTCTTC. It translates to CASSSVGSPYNEQFF.